This paragraph reports one TCR beta chain. The data were taken from a study of control samples from healthy donors and cancer patients. Measured with immunoSEQ multiplex PCR; TCRdb has only the in-frame clones, and not every one. Here the sample spans about 120,000 clones, 85% to 95% being singletons. Germline V gene lookup returns CDR1 MNHEY and CDR2 SMNVEV (reference sequence). V gave up 0 bases and J gave up 4 bases; unmatched junction bases: 5. The CDR3 is 17 residues long. The chain has TRBV27 and TRBJ1-6; 8 nucleotides agree with TRBD1. This receptor was identified in a young man in good health. Sequencing was carried out using blood. The CDR3, as DNA: TGTGCCAGCAGTTTATCCGGCAGGGGGCTTTATAATTCACCCCTCCACTTT. Translated, it gives CASSLSGRGLYNSPLHF.